Following are 28 T cell receptor beta chains from one sample sequenced in a study of cytomegalovirus exposure and HLA in healthy donors. Both 60 Vbeta primers and 13 Jbeta primers went into the PCR. Assay used: immunoSEQ multiplex PCR; TCRdb lists only in-frame clones, some missing. The profile shows around 150,000 clones, approximately 61% of them singletons. The sequencing input was PBMCs. Receptors were obtained from a human donor in good health.

This clone was detected a few times. The V gene is TRBV5-1, the J gene TRBJ2-1; 9 positions agree with TRBD2. The CDR3 totals 16 residues. Germline V lookup: CDR1 SGHRS, CDR2 YFSETQ. V shed 2 bases and J 9 bases; nucleotides not matched to a gene: 12. The CDR3 spells CASSLEGLAGIGEQFF. The CDR3, as DNA: TGCGCCAGCAGCTTAGAGGGGCTAGCGGGAATAGGTGAGCAGTTCTTC.

V usage is TRBV5-4 and J usage is TRBJ2-7, with D possibly TRBD2 on 6 matching bases. From germline, CDR1 is SGHNT and CDR2 YYREEE (reference sequence). Trimming pared 0 bases from V and 3 bases from J, leaving 7 bases between. The CDR3 is made up of 13 amino acids. The CDR3 DNA reads TGTGCCAGCAGCTTGGAGGGAGGCTACGAGCAGTACTTC. Its translation: CASSLEGGYEQYF.

V and J are TRBV5-4 and TRBJ1-1, with D possibly being TRBD1 (5 bases). The CDR3 sequence is 15 residues long. In germline, CDR1 is SGHNT, CDR2 YYREEE (reference sequence). V shed 2 bases and J shed 0 bases, with 11 bases lying between them. CDR3 nucleotide sequence: TGTGCCAGCAGCTTTGGTGCAGGGATGAACACTGAAGCTTTCTTT. This translates into CASSFGAGMNTEAFF.

The chain recombines TRBV5-1 with TRBJ1-1, with D possibly matching TRBD1 (6 bases). V lost 1 base and J 5 bases, leaving 12 bases between the germline ends. The CDR3 loop spans 14 amino acids. Germline CDR1 SGHRS, CDR2 YFSETQ. CDR3 amino acids: CASSLRGGGTEAFF. In nucleotides, the CDR3 is TGCGCCAGCAGCTTGAGGGGGGGCGGGACTGAAGCTTTCTTT.

The chain couples TRBV5-6 to TRBJ2-5; 8 positions agree with TRBD2. Per germline, CDR1 SGHDT and CDR2 YYEEEE. CDR3 length: 14 residues. Trimming cost V 4 bases and J 5 bases; bases outside gene matches: 7. This CDR3 is CASSRTSQGETQYF. The DNA of the CDR3 is TGTGCCAGCAGCCGGACTAGCCAAGGGGAGACCCAGTACTTC.

The CDR3 DNA sequence: TGTGCCAGCAGCCCCGGGACAGGCCTAGGCTATGGCTACACCTTC. This sequence encodes CASSPGTGLGYGYTF. The chain carries TRBV11-2 and TRBJ1-2; the match to TRBD1 covers 8 bases. CDR3 size: 15 residues. CDR1 and CDR2 from the germline V gene are SGHAT and FQNNGV. V gave up 5 bases and J gave up 4 bases; unmatched junction bases: 9.

This rearrangement joins TRBV9 to TRBJ2-7, with 7 bases matching TRBD1. V lost 2 bases, J lost 2 bases, and 4 bases stayed unmatched. The CDR3 spans 14 residues. Germline CDR1 is SGDLS and CDR2 is YYNGEE. The CDR3 loop reads CASSVRDRAYEQYF. CDR3 DNA sequence: TGTGCCAGCAGCGTCCGGGACAGAGCCTACGAGCAGTACTTC.

This clone came up a few times. The chain joins TRBV19 to TRBJ1-1; D call uncertain. Germline CDR1 is LNHDA and CDR2 is SQIVND (reference sequence). V was clipped by 5 bases and J by 1 base, with 11 bases between them. The CDR3 length is 14 residues. The CDR3 nucleotides read TGTGCCAGTAGTTCGCCCCTAAAGAACACTGAAGCTTTCTTT. The encoded protein is CASSSPLKNTEAFF.

The sample holds a few counts of this clone. The chain joins TRBV4-1 to TRBJ2-7; 7 positions agree with TRBD1. V trimming: 0 bases; J trimming: 5 bases; junction bases outside the gene matches: 16. The CDR3 contains 18 residues. The germline CDR1 and CDR2 sequences are MGHRA and YSYEKL. The CDR3 spells CASSQDVEAGTVSDEQYF. As DNA, the CDR3 is TGCGCCAGCAGCCAAGATGTGGAAGCCGGGACAGTGAGCGACGAGCAGTACTTC.

The V call is TRBV4-3, the J call TRBJ1-2; TRBD1 matches at 7 bases. The ends lost 4 bases at V and 4 bases at J; junction bases unmatched: 12. Germline V gene data show CDR1 as LGHNA and CDR2 as YSLEER. The CDR3 contains 16 residues. Here the CDR3 DNA reads TGCGCCAGCAGCCCAGAACAGGGGATTTGGGCCTATGGCTACACCTTC. This codes for CASSPEQGIWAYGYTF.

The table lists this clone with a few counts. V usage is TRBV7-9 and J usage is TRBJ1-2; the D gene is possibly TRBD1 (6 bases). The length of the CDR3 is 14 residues. Deletions cut 4 bases from V and 0 bases from J, with 9 bases between. The V gene's germline CDR1 is SEHNR and CDR2 FQNEAQ (reference sequence). CDR3 DNA sequence: TGTGCCAGCAGCTCTTGGACAGCTAACTATGGCTACACCTTC. This gives the protein CASSSWTANYGYTF.

This chain joins TRBV7-9 and TRBJ2-7, with TRBD1 identical over 7 bases. This CDR3 has 15 residues. Germline assignment: CDR1 SEHNR and CDR2 FQNEAQ (reference sequence). J was trimmed by 7 bases and V by 1 base; bases with no gene match: 10. CDR3 loop: CASSLVRGLVGEQYF. For the CDR3, the DNA is TGTGCCAGCAGCTTAGTTAGGGGGCTAGTGGGAGAGCAGTACTTC.

The V and J genes are TRBV9 and TRBJ2-1; 8 nucleotides agree with TRBD2. In germline, CDR1 is SGDLS, CDR2 YYNGEE. This CDR3 is built from 16 residues. The J segment lost 8 bases and the V segment lost 0 bases, leaving 10 bases of the junction unmatched. The CDR3 DNA is TGTGCCAGCAGCGTAGGGACGGGACTAGATTATCATGAGCAGTTCTTC. It encodes CASSVGTGLDYHEQFF.

This chain links TRBV19 with TRBJ2-2; D not resolved. CDR3 length: 13 residues. V was trimmed by 7 bases and J by 1 base, leaving 7 bases between them. The V gene's germline CDR1 is LNHDA and CDR2 SQIVND (reference sequence). DNA for the CDR3: TGTGCCAGTAATACGGGGAACACCGGGGAGCTGTTTTTT. Its protein is CASNTGNTGELFF.

The J gene is TRBJ2-1, the V gene TRBV5-1; 7 bases line up with TRBD2. With V trimmed by 4 bases and J by 7 bases, 8 bases remained unmatched. Germline-derived CDR1 and CDR2 are SGHRS and YFSETQ. The CDR3 is 14 amino acids. For the CDR3, the DNA is TGCGCCAGCAGCCCGAGGACTAGTTCGAATGAGCAGTTCTTC. Translated, it gives CASSPRTSSNEQFF.

This clone was seen a single time. The chain recombines TRBV5-1 with TRBJ2-2; 10 bases align to TRBD1. After removal of 6 bases from V and 1 base from J, the junction contained 3 bases not matched to a gene. The CDR3 length is 15 residues. CDR1 and CDR2 from the germline V gene are SGHRS and YFSETQ. CDR3 region: CASIDRGLNTGELFF. In nucleotides, the CDR3 is TGCGCCAGCATCGACAGGGGGCTGAACACCGGGGAGCTGTTTTTT.

This chain links TRBV28 with TRBJ2-5, with D possibly being TRBD1 (8 bases). V was trimmed by 6 bases and J by 0 bases, leaving 17 bases between them. The length of the CDR3 is 16 residues. Germline CDR1 reads MDHEN; CDR2 reads SYDVKM. The CDR3 sequence: CASRQGGSGYQETQYF. Here the CDR3 DNA reads TGTGCCAGCAGACAGGGGGGGTCGGGGTACCAAGAGACCCAGTACTTC.

The genes are TRBV5-1 and TRBJ2-3, with 7 bases matching TRBD1. The CDR3 is 15 residues long. With 5 bases clipped from V and 3 bases from J, the junction kept 9 bases outside the gene matches. The germline V gene encodes CDR1 SGHRS and CDR2 YFSETQ. CDR3: CASRASGRGTDTQYF. CDR3 coding DNA: TGCGCCAGCAGGGCTTCGGGCAGGGGGACAGATACGCAGTATTTT.

V gene TRBV28 combines with J gene TRBJ1-4; D possibly corresponds to TRBD1 (5 bases). CDR3 length: 14 residues. Germline CDR1 is MDHEN and CDR2 is SYDVKM. Trimming removed 5 bases at V and 2 bases at J, with 9 bases between. This chain's CDR3 is CASSRGGTNEKLFF. CDR3 nucleotide sequence: TGTGCCAGCAGTCGGGGGGGGACTAATGAAAAACTGTTTTTT.

In this sample, this clone turned up once. The chain couples TRBV4-1 to TRBJ2-3, with 11 bases that match TRBD2. Germline V gene data show CDR1 as MGHRA and CDR2 as YSYEKL. The junction had 13 bases not matched to a gene; V was cut back by 0 bases and J by 2 bases. The CDR3 is 20 amino acids. The CDR3 spells CASSQDLLAGASNPTDTQYF. For the CDR3, the DNA is TGCGCCAGCAGCCAAGATCTACTAGCGGGAGCCTCTAACCCCACAGATACGCAGTATTTT.

The rearrangement links TRBV28 to TRBJ2-7; TRBD2 matches 8 bases. The ends lost 6 bases at V and 0 bases at J; junction bases unmatched: 7. This CDR3 region has 15 residues. CDR1 and CDR2 (germline): MDHEN, SYDVKM. Written as DNA, the CDR3 is TGTGCCAGCAGGCGGGAGGCCCTGAGCTCCTACGAGCAGTACTTC. Protein product: CASRREALSSYEQYF.

V and J are TRBV2 and TRBJ2-7; no firm D call. This CDR3 region has 13 residues. CDR1 SNHLY and CDR2 FYNNEI come from the germline V gene. Between the trimmed V and J ends, which lost 5 bases and 5 bases, there was a span of 13 bases. CDR3 in amino acids: CASSWSPTDEQYF. The CDR3 nucleotides are TGTGCCAGCAGTTGGAGCCCCACCGACGAGCAGTACTTC.

The chain uses TRBV5-1 and TRBJ2-2; tentatively, D is TRBD1 (5 bases). CDR3 size: 13 residues. Deletions cut 7 bases from V and 2 bases from J, with 9 bases between. Germline CDR1 and CDR2: SGHRS and YFSETQ. Here the CDR3 reads CASGTGNTGELFF. The CDR3 region has the DNA TGCGCCAGCGGAACAGGAAACACCGGGGAGCTGTTTTTT.

This chain links TRBV7-9 with TRBJ2-1; 10 bases line up with TRBD2. This CDR3 region has 14 residues. Germline CDR1 is SEHNR and CDR2 is FQNEAQ (reference sequence). Unmatched junction bases numbered 7, after V lost 5 bases and J lost 9 bases. The CDR3 region has the DNA TGTGCCAGCAGCGCTAGCGGGAGCAAGGGTGAGCAGTTCTTC. Protein: CASSASGSKGEQFF.

V gene TRBV28 combines with J gene TRBJ2-3, with D perhaps TRBD1 (6 bases). The CDR3 length is 16 residues. V was pared by 5 bases and J by 4 bases, with 19 bases between. Germline values: CDR1 MDHEN, CDR2 SYDVKM. In DNA, the CDR3 is TGTGCCAGCAGTCAAACAGGGAATATTTTCGCAGATACGCAGTATTTT. This translates into CASSQTGNIFADTQYF.

This chain connects TRBV28 to TRBJ2-1; TRBD1 agrees at 7 bases. The V segment lost 3 bases and the J segment 4 bases; nucleotides outside the gene matches: 3. The V gene's germline CDR1 is MDHEN and CDR2 SYDVKM. This CDR3 spans 14 amino acids. In nucleotides, the CDR3 is TGTGCCAGCAGTTTCTTGGACAGGTACAATGAGCAGTTCTTC. Translated, it gives CASSFLDRYNEQFF.

The chain has TRBV6-1 and TRBJ1-5, with 9 bases aligning to TRBD1. Germline CDR1 MNHNS, CDR2 SASEGT. CDR3 length: 15 amino acids. The V and J ends lost 5 bases and 5 bases, in that order; junction bases with no gene match: 7. CDR3 loop: CASSQDRGGDQPQHF. As DNA, the CDR3 is TGTGCCAGCAGTCAAGACAGGGGGGGAGATCAGCCCCAGCATTTT.

This chain joins TRBV2 and TRBJ2-3; weak D call: TRBD1 (6 bases). V was trimmed by 10 bases and J by 2 bases, leaving 16 bases between them. In germline, CDR1 is SNHLY, CDR2 FYNNEI. The CDR3 sequence is 14 residues long. Written as DNA, the CDR3 is TGTGCCACCCCGGGTGGGGGCTACACAGATACGCAGTATTTT. It yields the protein CATPGGGYTDTQYF.